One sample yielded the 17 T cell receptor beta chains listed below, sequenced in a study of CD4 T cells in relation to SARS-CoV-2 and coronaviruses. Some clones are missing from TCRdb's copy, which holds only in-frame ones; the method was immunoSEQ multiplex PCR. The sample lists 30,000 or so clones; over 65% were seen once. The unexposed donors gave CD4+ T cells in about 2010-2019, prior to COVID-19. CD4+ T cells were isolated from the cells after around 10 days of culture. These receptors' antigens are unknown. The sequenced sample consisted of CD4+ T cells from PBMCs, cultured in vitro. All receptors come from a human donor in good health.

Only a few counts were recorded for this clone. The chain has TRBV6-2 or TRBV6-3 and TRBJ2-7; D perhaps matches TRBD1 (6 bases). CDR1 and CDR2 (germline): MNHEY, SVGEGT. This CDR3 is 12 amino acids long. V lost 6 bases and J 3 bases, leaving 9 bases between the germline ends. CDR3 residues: CASSLGGYEQYF. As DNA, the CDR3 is TGTGCCAGCAGCCTAGGGGGCTACGAGCAGTACTTC.

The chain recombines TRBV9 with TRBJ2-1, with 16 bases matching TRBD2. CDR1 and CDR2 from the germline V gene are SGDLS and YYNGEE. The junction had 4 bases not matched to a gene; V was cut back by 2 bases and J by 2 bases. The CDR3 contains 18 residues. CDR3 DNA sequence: TGTGCCAGCAGCGTTACTGGGACTAGCGGGAGGGCCTACAATGAGCAGTTCTTC. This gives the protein CASSVTGTSGRAYNEQFF.

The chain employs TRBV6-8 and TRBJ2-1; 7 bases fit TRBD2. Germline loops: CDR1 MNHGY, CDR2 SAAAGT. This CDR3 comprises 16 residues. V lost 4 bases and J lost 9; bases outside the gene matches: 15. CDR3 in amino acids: CASSCAGVRCQGEQFF. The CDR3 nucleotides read TGTGCCAGCAGTTGCGCGGGAGTTCGATGTCAGGGTGAGCAGTTCTTC.

CDR3 bases: TGTGCCAGTAGTTTCCAGACATCTTCCTACGAGCAGTACTTC. This gives the protein CASSFQTSSYEQYF. This chain joins TRBV19 and TRBJ2-7; D is unresolved. V was trimmed by 5 bases and J by 1 base, leaving 12 bases between them. This CDR3 contains 14 residues. Germline values: CDR1 LNHDA, CDR2 SQIVND (reference sequence).

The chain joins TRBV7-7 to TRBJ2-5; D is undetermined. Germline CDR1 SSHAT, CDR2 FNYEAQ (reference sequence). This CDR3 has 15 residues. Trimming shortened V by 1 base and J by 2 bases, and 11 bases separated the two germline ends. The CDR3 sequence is CASSLGNSLQETQYF. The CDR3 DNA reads TGTGCCAGCAGCTTAGGTAACAGCCTGCAAGAGACCCAGTACTTC.

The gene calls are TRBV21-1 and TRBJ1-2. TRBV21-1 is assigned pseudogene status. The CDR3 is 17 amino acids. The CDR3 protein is CASSKGRKPSTNYGYTF. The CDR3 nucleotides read TGTGCCAGCAGCAAAGGGCGAAAGCCTTCTACTAACTATGGCTACACCTTC.

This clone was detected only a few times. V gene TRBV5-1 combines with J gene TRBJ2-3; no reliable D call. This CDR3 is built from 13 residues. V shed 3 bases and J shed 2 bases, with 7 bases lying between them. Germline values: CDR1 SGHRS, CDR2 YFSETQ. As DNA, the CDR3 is TGCGCCAGCAGCTCTATGCCCACAGATACGCAGTATTTT. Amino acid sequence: CASSSMPTDTQYF.

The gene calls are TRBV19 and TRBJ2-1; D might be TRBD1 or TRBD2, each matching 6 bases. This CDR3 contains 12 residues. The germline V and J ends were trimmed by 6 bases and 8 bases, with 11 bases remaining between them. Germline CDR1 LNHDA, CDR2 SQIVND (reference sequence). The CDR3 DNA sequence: TGTGCCAGTAGGACTAGGGGGGATGAGCAGTTCTTC. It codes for CASRTRGDEQFF.

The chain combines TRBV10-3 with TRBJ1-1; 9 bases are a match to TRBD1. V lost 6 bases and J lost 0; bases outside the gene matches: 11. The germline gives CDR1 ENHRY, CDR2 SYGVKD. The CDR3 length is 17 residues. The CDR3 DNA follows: TGTGCCATCAGCTCGGGACAGGGCTATAGGATGAACACTGAAGCTTTCTTT. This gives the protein CAISSGQGYRMNTEAFF.

CDR3: CASSLGLTETQYF. The CDR3 DNA sequence: TGTGCCAGCAGCTTGGGGCTCACAGAGACCCAGTACTTC. The V call is TRBV5-8, the J call TRBJ2-5; no clear D. The CDR3 sequence is 13 residues long. Trimming shortened V by 0 bases and J by 4 bases, and 7 bases separated the two germline ends. Germline-derived CDR1 and CDR2 are SGHTS and YDEGEE.

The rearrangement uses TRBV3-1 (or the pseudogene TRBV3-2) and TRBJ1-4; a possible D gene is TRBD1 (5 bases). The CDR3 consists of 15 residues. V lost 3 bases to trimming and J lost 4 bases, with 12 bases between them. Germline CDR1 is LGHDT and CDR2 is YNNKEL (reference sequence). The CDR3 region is CASSHVGDGNEKLFF. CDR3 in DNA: TGTGCCAGCAGCCACGTCGGGGACGGTAATGAAAAACTGTTTTTT.

The CDR3 DNA sequence: TGTGCCAGCGGGCAGGACAGGTTTATGGGAGCCAAAAACATTCAGTACTTC. Its translation is CASGQDRFMGAKNIQYF. The chain recombines TRBV9 with TRBJ2-4, with TRBD1 identical over 7 bases. With 7 bases clipped from V and 0 bases from J, the junction kept 13 bases outside the gene matches. Germline loops: CDR1 SGDLS, CDR2 YYNGEE. The CDR3 is 17 amino acids.

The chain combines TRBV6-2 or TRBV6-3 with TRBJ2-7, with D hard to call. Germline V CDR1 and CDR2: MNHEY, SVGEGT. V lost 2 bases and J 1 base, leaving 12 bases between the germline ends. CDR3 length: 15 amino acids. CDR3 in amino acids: CASSYAALGSYEQYF. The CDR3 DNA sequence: TGTGCCAGCAGTTACGCCGCCCTGGGTTCCTACGAGCAGTACTTC.

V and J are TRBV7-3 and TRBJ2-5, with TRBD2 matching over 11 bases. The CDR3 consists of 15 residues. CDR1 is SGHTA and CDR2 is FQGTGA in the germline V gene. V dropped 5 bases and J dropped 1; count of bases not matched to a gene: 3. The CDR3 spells CASSIGTSGQETQYF. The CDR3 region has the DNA TGTGCCAGCAGCATCGGGACTAGCGGCCAAGAGACCCAGTACTTC.

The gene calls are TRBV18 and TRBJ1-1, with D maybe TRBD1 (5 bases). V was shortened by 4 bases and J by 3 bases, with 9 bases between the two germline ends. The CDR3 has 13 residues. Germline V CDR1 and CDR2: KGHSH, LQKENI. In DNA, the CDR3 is TGTGCCAGCTCACAATCCAGGGACACTGAAGCTTTCTTT. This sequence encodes CASSQSRDTEAFF.

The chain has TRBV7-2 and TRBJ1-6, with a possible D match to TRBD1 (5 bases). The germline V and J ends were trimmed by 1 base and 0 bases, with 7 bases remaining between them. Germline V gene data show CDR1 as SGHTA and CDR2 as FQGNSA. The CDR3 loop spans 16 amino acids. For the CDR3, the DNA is TGTGCCAGCAGCTTAGAGGGGTTCTCCTATAATTCACCCCTCCACTTT. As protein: CASSLEGFSYNSPLHF.

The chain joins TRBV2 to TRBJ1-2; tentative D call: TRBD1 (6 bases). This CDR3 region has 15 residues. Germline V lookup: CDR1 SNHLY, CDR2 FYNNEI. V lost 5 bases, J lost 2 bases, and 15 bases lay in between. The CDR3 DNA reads TGTGCCAGCAGTCACGACAGGAACTTAAACTATGGCTACACCTTC. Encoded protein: CASSHDRNLNYGYTF.